This T cell receptor (beta chain) stems from a study of vaccination and CD4 T cells after COVID-19. An Oncomine TCR Beta short-read assay was used to sequence the DNA from cultured CD4+ T cells. MiXCR, applied by TCRdb to the PCR reads, yields one record per CDR3 protein. The sample carries under 20,000 distinct CDR3 sequences, around 44% recorded once. V was pared by 5 bases and J by 1 base, with 5 bases of the junction left unmatched. This CDR3 spans 15 amino acids. Germline V gene data show CDR1 as SGHNT and CDR2 as YENEEA. Overall study findings and caveats: Post-vaccination, and not before, a median about 90% of reactive clones appeared in convalescent patients.

To note about this clonotype: Its antigen is undetermined.

The treatment was: roughly ten-day PBMC culture with coronavirus spike peptide pools or control peptides (ViraFEST assay). The V gene is TRBV11-3, the J gene TRBJ2-3; TRBD1 matches 8 bases. Sequenced sample: CD4+ T cells from blood, cultured in vitro. This TCR was sampled from a human donor who had recovered from COVID-19. The CDR3: CASSPGQGGTDTQYF. The CDR3 DNA is TGTGCCAGCAGCCCCGGACAGGGAGGCACAGATACGCAGTATTTT.